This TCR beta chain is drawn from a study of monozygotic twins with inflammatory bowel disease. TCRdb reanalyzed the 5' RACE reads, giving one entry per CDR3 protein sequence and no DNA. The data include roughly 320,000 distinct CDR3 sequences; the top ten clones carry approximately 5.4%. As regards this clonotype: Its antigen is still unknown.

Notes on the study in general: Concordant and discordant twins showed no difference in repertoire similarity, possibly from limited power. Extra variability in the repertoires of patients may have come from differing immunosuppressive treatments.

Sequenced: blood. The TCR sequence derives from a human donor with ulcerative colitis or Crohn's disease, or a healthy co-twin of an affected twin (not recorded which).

The CDR3 protein is CSARTNRGPNQPQHF. The chain couples TRBV20-1 to TRBJ1-5; TCRdb's D call, TRBD1, is unchecked because there is no DNA. The CDR3 covers 15 residues. Germline CDR1 is DFQATT and CDR2 is SNEGSKA (reference sequence).